This passage covers 25 T cell receptor beta chains from one sample sequenced in a study of a mutant IDH1 vaccine in newly diagnosed glioma. Assay used: immunoSEQ multiplex PCR; TCRdb lists only in-frame clones, some missing. The sample gives some 38,000 clones, approximately 78% of which show up once; more than 5.5% is in the top ten. Antigens of these TCRs are unknown. The time point denotes: week 5, during vaccination. With topical imiquimod, each dose of the vaccine consisted of 300 ug of mutant IDH1 20-mer peptide. Sequencing used PBMCs, obtained from a glioma patient whose treatment included an IDH1 peptide vaccine. These receptors were collected from a man in his forties with glioma.

This sequence joins TRBV4-1 and TRBJ2-5, with 16 bases identical to TRBD2. J lost 5 bases, V lost 5 bases, and 14 bases had no gene match. The CDR3 contains 19 residues. Germline CDR1 reads MGHRA; CDR2 reads YSYEKL. In DNA, the CDR3 is TGCGCCAGCAGCTCCCCGGGACTAGCGGGGGGGCCAGGGAGGGAGACCCAGTACTTC. Translated, it gives CASSSPGLAGGPGRETQYF.

The table lists this clone with a few counts. V is TRBV30 and J is TRBJ1-2; D not resolved. The CDR3 loop spans 12 amino acids. The V and J ends lost 2 bases and 8 bases respectively, with 12 bases between them. CDR1 is GTSNPN and CDR2 is SVGIG in the germline V gene (reference sequence). CDR3: CAWSLAVAGYTF. The CDR3 DNA reads as TGTGCCTGGAGTCTGGCGGTGGCAGGCTACACCTTC. Based on the CDR3 plus reference TRBV30 and TRBJ1-2, the full variable domain is SQTIHQWPATLVQPVGSPLSLECTVEGTSNPNLYWYRQAAGRGLQLLFYSVGIGQISSEVPQNLSASRPQDRQFILSSKKLLLSDSGFYLCAWSLAVAGYTFGSGTRLTVV.

This clone was found once. V is TRBV4-1 and J is TRBJ1-4, with D tentatively TRBD1 (5 bases). Germline CDR1 MGHRA, CDR2 YSYEKL. V was pared by 0 bases and J by 6 bases, with 11 bases between. The CDR3 spans 15 residues. CDR3 region: CASSQDVGQDEKLFF. CDR3 DNA: TGCGCCAGCAGCCAAGATGTGGGGCAGGATGAAAAACTGTTTTTT.

The genes are TRBV6-5 and TRBJ1-5; possible D gene TRBD1, 5 bases. The germline gives CDR1 MNHEY, CDR2 SVGAGI. V lost 4 bases and J 6 bases, leaving 19 bases between the germline ends. This CDR3 is built from 16 residues. CDR3 region: CASSLKTEGAGQPQHF. The CDR3 nucleotides are TGTGCCAGCAGTTTGAAGACAGAGGGAGCGGGTCAGCCCCAGCATTTT.

The chain carries TRBV7-9 and TRBJ1-4; D ambiguous. The CDR3 has 12 amino acids. V lost 4 bases and J lost 7, with 7 bases in between. CDR1 SEHNR and CDR2 FQNEAQ come from the germline V gene (reference sequence). The CDR3 reads CASSSPREKLFF. The CDR3 DNA sequence: TGTGCCAGCAGCTCCCCTCGTGAAAAACTGTTTTTT.

This clone was observed a few times. This rearrangement joins TRBV15 to TRBJ1-2, with a weak D call TRBD1 (6 bases). The CDR3 has 15 amino acids. The V and J ends lost 4 bases and 7 bases respectively, with 19 bases between them. The germline CDR1 and CDR2 sequences are LNHNV and YYDKDF (reference sequence). The CDR3 protein is CATSNLPQGGAGYTF. In nucleotides, the CDR3 is TGTGCCACCAGCAACCTCCCACAGGGAGGCGCTGGCTACACCTTC.

This chain connects TRBV7-8 to TRBJ1-5; no firm D call. V gave up 0 bases and J gave up 8 bases, with 8 bases separating them. Germline CDR1 and CDR2: SGHVS and FQNEAQ. The CDR3 extends over 13 amino acids. Here the CDR3 reads CASSLAGREPQHF. CDR3 nucleotide sequence: TGTGCCAGCAGCTTAGCCGGAAGGGAGCCCCAGCATTTT.

The chain recombines TRBV7-9 with TRBJ1-5, with a possible D match to TRBD1 (5 bases). CDR3 length: 16 residues. Germline CDR1 is SEHNR and CDR2 is FQNEAQ (reference sequence). Trimming stripped 5 bases from V and 4 bases from J, with 18 bases between. CDR3 residues: CASSQWGRQENQPQHF. The CDR3 nucleotides are TGTGCCAGCAGCCAGTGGGGCAGGCAGGAAAATCAGCCCCAGCATTTT.

This chain joins TRBV6-6 and TRBJ1-4; no firm D call. Between the trimmed V and J ends, which lost 5 bases and 7 bases, there was a span of 8 bases. This CDR3 is 12 amino acids long. In germline, CDR1 is MNHNY, CDR2 SVGAGI (reference sequence). CDR3 loop: CASSRSLEKLFF. CDR3 sequence (DNA): TGTGCCAGCAGTCGCTCCCTTGAAAAACTGTTTTTT.

This rearrangement joins TRBV7-6 to TRBJ2-1, with D tentatively TRBD2 (5 bases). This CDR3 region has 15 residues. Trimming cost V 2 bases and J 1 base, with 9 bases left between them. Looked up from germline, CDR1 is SGHVS and CDR2 is FNYEAQ. In DNA, the CDR3 is TGTGCCAGCAGCTTACTAGGACTTTCCTACAATGAGCAGTTCTTC. The encoded protein is CASSLLGLSYNEQFF.

In its sample, this clone was seen a few times. The rearrangement links TRBV18 to TRBJ1-2; D unresolved. CDR3 size: 15 residues. Between the trimmed V and J ends, which lost 3 bases and 0 bases, there was a span of 11 bases. Germline V gene sequence: CDR1 KGHSH, CDR2 LQKENI. CDR3: CASSPAAQANYGYTF. CDR3 DNA sequence: TGTGCCAGCTCACCGGCGGCTCAAGCTAACTATGGCTACACCTTC.

This clone was observed a single time. The J gene is TRBJ1-6, the V gene TRBV6-5, with 12 positions matching TRBD1. Germline lookup yields CDR1 MNHEY and CDR2 SVGAGI. V shed 5 bases and J 7 bases; nucleotides not matched to a gene: 0. The CDR3 runs 14 residues. The CDR3 region is CASSGTGGNSPLHF. The CDR3 DNA reads as TGTGCCAGCAGTGGGACAGGGGGCAATTCACCCCTCCACTTT.

CDR3 residues: CAISPGEYSNQPQHF. In DNA, the CDR3 is TGTGCCATCAGCCCTGGGGAATATAGCAATCAGCCCCAGCATTTT. The chain couples TRBV10-3 to TRBJ1-5; D not certain. V dropped 6 bases and J dropped 0 bases, with 12 bases sitting between them. Germline CDR1 and CDR2: ENHRY and SYGVKD. The CDR3 totals 15 residues.

In its sample, this clone was seen a few times. The rearrangement joins TRBV6-1 to TRBJ1-2, with D uncertain. The germline V gene has CDR1 MNHNS and CDR2 SASEGT. Deletions cut 4 bases from V and 4 bases from J, with 16 bases between. This CDR3 has 15 residues. CDR3 amino acids: CASSVNLGPGYGYTF. The CDR3 DNA reads TGTGCCAGCAGTGTCAACCTAGGACCGGGCTATGGCTACACCTTC.

The rearrangement uses TRBV5-1 and TRBJ2-7; D may be TRBD1 or TRBD2 (6 bases each). This CDR3 is built from 11 residues. Germline-derived CDR1 and CDR2 are SGHRS and YFSETQ. Between the trimmed V and J ends, which lost 4 bases and 5 bases, there was a span of 7 bases. The CDR3 here is CASSRGDEQYF. The CDR3 DNA reads as TGCGCCAGCAGCAGGGGGGACGAGCAGTACTTC. Together with reference TRBV5-1 and TRBJ2-7, the CDR3 gives the full variable domain: KAGVTQTPRYLIKTRGQQVTLSCSPISGHRSVSWYQQTPGQGLQFLFEYFSETQRNKGNFPGRFSGRQFSNSRSEMNVSTLELGDSALYLCASSRGDEQYFGPGTRLTVT.

The chain carries TRBV7-9 and TRBJ2-1; D ambiguous. Germline V gene lookup returns CDR1 SEHNR and CDR2 FQNEAQ (reference sequence). The CDR3 has 15 amino acids. With 5 bases removed from V and 6 bases from J, the gap between germline ends came to 17 bases. CDR3 residues: CASSPLKVGFNEQFF. The CDR3 region has the DNA TGTGCCAGCAGCCCCCTGAAGGTGGGTTTCAATGAGCAGTTCTTC.

Turning to this clone: The same CDR3 arises from other DNA sequences in this sample as well. V is TRBV5-1 and J is TRBJ1-2, with D tentatively TRBD1 (6 bases). Trimming pared 0 bases from V and 8 bases from J, leaving 8 bases between. Germline lookup yields CDR1 SGHRS and CDR2 YFSETQ. The CDR3 spans 12 residues. The CDR3 bases are TGCGCCAGCAGCTTGGGCAGGGGCGGCTACACCTTC. The encoded protein is CASSLGRGGYTF. Variable domain in full (rest from reference TRBV5-1 and TRBJ1-2): KAGVTQTPRYLIKTRGQQVTLSCSPISGHRSVSWYQQTPGQGLQFLFEYFSETQRNKGNFPGRFSGRQFSNSRSEMNVSTLELGDSALYLCASSLGRGGYTFGSGTRLTVV.

The rearrangement links TRBV9 to TRBJ2-1, with TRBD2 matching over 11 bases. The ends lost 4 bases at V and 3 bases at J; junction bases unmatched: 6. The CDR3 has 16 amino acids. Germline CDR1 is SGDLS and CDR2 is YYNGEE. The CDR3: CASSTTGTSGYNEQFF. The CDR3 bases are TGTGCCAGCAGCACCACCGGGACTAGCGGCTACAATGAGCAGTTCTTC.

The genes are TRBV6-5 and TRBJ2-1; D might be TRBD1 or TRBD2, each matching 5 bases. The V and J ends lost 5 bases and 5 bases respectively, with 10 bases between them. There are 13 residues in the CDR3. The V gene's germline CDR1 is MNHEY and CDR2 SVGAGI. CDR3 residues: CASSSRDHNEQFF. CDR3 DNA: TGTGCCAGCAGTAGCCGGGACCACAATGAGCAGTTCTTC.

This clone has a single count. J is TRBJ1-1 and V is TRBV13; tentatively, D is TRBD1 (5 bases). This CDR3 region has 13 residues. V gave up 7 bases and J gave up 5 bases, with 14 bases separating them. Germline values: CDR1 PRHDT, CDR2 FYEKMQ (reference sequence). Here the CDR3 reads CASKPVGGTEAFF. In DNA form, the CDR3 reads TGTGCCAGCAAACCTGTGGGGGGGACTGAAGCTTTCTTT. Complete variable domain (other parts from reference TRBV13 and TRBJ1-1): AAGVIQSPRHLIKEKRETATLKCYPIPRHDTVYWYQQGPGQDPQFLISFYEKMQSDKGSIPDRFSAQQFSDYHSELNMSSLELGDSALYFCASKPVGGTEAFFGQGTRLTVV.

The chain recombines TRBV25-1 with TRBJ2-7, with 7 positions matching TRBD1. This CDR3 has 14 residues. Unmatched junction bases numbered 5, after V lost 1 base and J lost 5 bases. From germline, CDR1 is MGHDK and CDR2 SYGVNS. CDR3 region: CASSEFGTEDEQYF. Here the CDR3 DNA reads TGTGCCAGCAGTGAATTCGGGACAGAAGACGAGCAGTACTTC.

The chain uses TRBV5-1 and TRBJ2-7, with 9 bases aligning to TRBD1. With V trimmed by 4 bases and J by 4 bases, 6 bases remained unmatched. The CDR3 contains 14 residues. CDR1 and CDR2 from the germline V gene are SGHRS and YFSETQ. CDR3 nucleotides: TGCGCCAGCAGCACGGGACAGGGTGCATACGAGCAGTACTTC. As protein: CASSTGQGAYEQYF.

The chain has TRBV19 and TRBJ2-1; a possible D gene is TRBD2 (6 bases). Germline V gene data show CDR1 as LNHDA and CDR2 as SQIVND (reference sequence). The CDR3 has 17 amino acids. V dropped 6 bases and J dropped 4 bases, with 22 bases sitting between them. CDR3 coding DNA: TGTGCCAGTAGCCCCGACAGCACGCGGGAACTTTACAATGAGCAGTTCTTC. It translates to CASSPDSTRELYNEQFF.

This sequence joins TRBV7-9 and TRBJ2-7, with D possibly TRBD2 on 7 matching bases. V was shortened by 4 bases and J by 6 bases, with 13 bases between the two germline ends. Germline assignment: CDR1 SEHNR and CDR2 FQNEAQ (reference sequence). CDR3 length: 13 residues. The CDR3 DNA sequence: TGTGCCAGCAGCTGGGACCGGGGGGCCGAGCAGTACTTC. The encoded protein is CASSWDRGAEQYF. The full variable domain, its missing parts supplied by reference TRBV7-9 and TRBJ2-7, is DTGVSQNPRHKITKRGQNVTFRCDPISEHNRLYWYRQTLGQGPEFLTYFQNEAQLEKSRLLSDRFSAERPKGSFSTLEIQRTEQGDSAMYLCASSWDRGAEQYFGPGTRLTVT.

J is TRBJ1-2 and V is TRBV5-1, with 7 bases matching TRBD1. V lost 4 bases to trimming and J lost 8 bases; unmatched junction nucleotides: 11. The CDR3 totals 14 residues. Per the germline V gene, CDR1 is SGHRS and CDR2 is YFSETQ. CDR3 region: CASSLQGDHWGYTF. CDR3 sequence (DNA): TGCGCCAGCAGCCTGCAGGGGGACCACTGGGGCTACACCTTC.